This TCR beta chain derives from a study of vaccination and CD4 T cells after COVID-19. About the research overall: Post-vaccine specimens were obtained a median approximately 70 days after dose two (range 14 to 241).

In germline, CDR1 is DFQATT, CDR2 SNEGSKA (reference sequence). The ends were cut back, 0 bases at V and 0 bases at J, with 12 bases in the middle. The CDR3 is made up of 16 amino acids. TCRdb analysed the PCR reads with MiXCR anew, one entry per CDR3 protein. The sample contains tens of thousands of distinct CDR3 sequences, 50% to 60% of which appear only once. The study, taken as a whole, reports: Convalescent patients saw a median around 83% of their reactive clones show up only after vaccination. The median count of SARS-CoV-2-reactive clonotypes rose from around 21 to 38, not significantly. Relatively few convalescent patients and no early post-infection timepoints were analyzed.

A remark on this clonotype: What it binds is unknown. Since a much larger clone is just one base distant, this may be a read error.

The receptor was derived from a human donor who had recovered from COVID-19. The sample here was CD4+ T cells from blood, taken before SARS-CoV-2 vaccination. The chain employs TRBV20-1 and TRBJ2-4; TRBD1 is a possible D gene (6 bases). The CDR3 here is CSARDLTGPAKNIQYF. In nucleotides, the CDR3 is TGCAGTGCTAGAGATCTGACAGGACCAGCCAAAAACATTCAGTACTTC.